The 20 T cell receptor beta chains below were found in one sample sequenced in a study of CD8+CD57+ T cells in acquired aplastic anemia. Investigators profiled TCR beta VDJ and CDR3 from genomic DNA template. One entry per CDR3 protein results from TCRdb running MiXCR on the reads. Counted here are about 200,000 distinct CDR3 sequences, 50% to 70% occurring once; the ten biggest clones make up around 60%. Previously, flow cytometry had revealed CD8+CD57+ cell expansion in the patients chosen for sequencing. The source material was sorted CD4+, CD8+, or CD8+CD57+ T cells (not recorded which) from PBMCs. The receptors come from a human donor with aplastic anemia.

This clonotype showed up just a few times. This chain links TRBV20-1 with TRBJ2-1; the D gene is possibly TRBD2 (5 bases). The CDR3 totals 12 residues. Germline values: CDR1 DFQATT, CDR2 SNEGSKA (reference sequence). V was trimmed by 6 bases and J by 6 bases, leaving 12 bases between them. CDR3 sequence reads: CSASGGGNEQFF. The DNA for the CDR3 is TGCAGTGCCAGCGGAGGCGGCAATGAGCAGTTCTTC.

J is TRBJ2-3 and V is TRBV12-3 or TRBV12-4, with D possibly TRBD2 on 5 matching bases. The CDR3 totals 15 residues. Between the trimmed V and J ends, which lost 6 bases and 11 bases, there was a span of 24 bases. CDR3 DNA: TGTGCCAGCAGGTCTGAGGGAAAAGCGAACAATGAGCAGTATTTT. Protein: CASRSEGKANNEQYF.

The chain uses TRBV2 and TRBJ1-5; tentative D call: TRBD1 (6 bases). Germline assignment: CDR1 SNHLY and CDR2 FYNNEI. V gave up 6 bases and J gave up 7 bases, with 16 bases separating them. This CDR3 is built from 14 residues. The DNA of the CDR3 is TGTGCCAGCAGCGCTAACAGGGTACCGCAGCCCCAGCATTTT. Amino acids: CASSANRVPQPQHF.

This clonotype was counted between two and nine times. The V gene is TRBV6-2 or TRBV6-3, the J gene TRBJ2-1, with D unclear. The germline V gene has CDR1 MNHEY and CDR2 SVGEGT. V lost 3 bases, J lost 8 bases, and 14 bases lay in between. The CDR3 spans 14 residues. The CDR3 sequence is CASSYVSPSDEQFF. The CDR3, as DNA: TGTGCCAGCAGTTATGTCAGCCCTTCGGATGAGCAGTTCTTC.

In this sample, this clonotype turned up a few times. In DNA form, the CDR3 reads TGTGCCAGCAGCCAGGACATCTTCTACGAGCAGTACTTC. Amino acids: CASSQDIFYEQYF. The chain couples TRBV7-9 to TRBJ2-7; weak D call: TRBD1 (5 bases). With 5 bases removed from V and 3 bases from J, the gap between germline ends came to 11 bases. This CDR3 is built from 13 residues. Looked up from germline, CDR1 is SEHNR and CDR2 is FQNEAQ (reference sequence).

The chain uses TRBV7-9 and TRBJ1-6; D remains ambiguous. V was trimmed by 0 bases and J by 10 bases, leaving 10 bases between them. The germline V gene encodes CDR1 SEHNR and CDR2 FQNEAQ (reference sequence). CDR3 length: 14 residues. CDR3 sequence (DNA): TGTGCCAGCAGCTTAGCGCGGGGTGACTCACCCCTCCACTTT. Translated: CASSLARGDSPLHF. Full variable domain (rest looked up from reference TRBV7-9 and TRBJ1-6): DTGVSQNPRHKITKRGQNVTFRCDPISEHNRLYWYRQTLGQGPEFLTYFQNEAQLEKSRLLSDRFSAERPKGSFSTLEIQRTEQGDSAMYLCASSLARGDSPLHFGNGTRLTVT.

Only a few counts were recorded for this clonotype. The V call is TRBV14, the J call TRBJ1-4; 7 positions match TRBD1. V dropped 1 base and J dropped 5; count of bases not matched to a gene: 4. The CDR3 has 15 amino acids. CDR1 and CDR2 from the germline V gene are SGHDN and FVKESK. DNA for the CDR3: TGTGCCAGCAGCCAAGTTCGACAGGGAAATGAAAAACTGTTTTTT. Amino acid sequence: CASSQVRQGNEKLFF.

This clonotype came up a few times. The rearrangement joins TRBV15 to TRBJ1-6; tentatively, D is TRBD1 (5 bases). Trimming took off 3 bases at V and 6 bases at J, with 18 bases between the two ends. Per germline, CDR1 LNHNV and CDR2 YYDKDF (reference sequence). CDR3 size: 17 residues. CDR3 coding DNA: TGTGCCACCAGCAGGAAGGGGAGAGGGCAAGCTAATTCACCCCTCCACTTT. It is translated as CATSRKGRGQANSPLHF.

The J gene is TRBJ2-1, the V gene TRBV7-3; D is perhaps TRBD2 (6 bases). The CDR3 is made up of 15 amino acids. The ends were cut back, 0 bases at V and 4 bases at J, with 10 bases in the middle. Germline values: CDR1 SGHTA, CDR2 FQGTGA. The CDR3 protein is CASSLTGAGYNEQFF. The CDR3 DNA reads as TGTGCCAGCAGCTTAACAGGGGCGGGGTACAATGAGCAGTTCTTC.

The chain has TRBV9 and TRBJ1-6; D gene uncertain. The germline V gene has CDR1 SGDLS and CDR2 YYNGEE. Trimming took off 4 bases at V and 4 bases at J, with 9 bases between the two ends. This CDR3 has 14 residues. DNA for the CDR3: TGTGCCAGCAGCCCGGGAGTTTATAATTCACCCCTCCACTTT. It encodes CASSPGVYNSPLHF.

This clonotype was seen only a few times. V and J are TRBV7-3 and TRBJ2-3, with 10 nucleotides matching TRBD2. The CDR3 runs 14 residues. Germline CDR1 reads SGHTA; CDR2 reads FQGTGA. V shed 3 bases, J shed 3 bases, and the junction held 0 bases outside the gene matches. The CDR3 here is CASSFSGRTDTQYF. The CDR3 DNA sequence: TGTGCCAGCAGCTTTAGCGGGAGGACAGATACGCAGTATTTT.

The chain carries TRBV19 and TRBJ1-1; D is unclear. Germline CDR1 is LNHDA and CDR2 is SQIVND (reference sequence). The CDR3 totals 12 residues. V shed 8 bases and J shed 6 bases, with 13 bases lying between them. The CDR3 bases are TGTGCCAGTTCTCCTGGTAACGCTGAAGCTTTCTTT. Its translation is CASSPGNAEAFF.

This clonotype was seen at least ten times. This chain joins TRBV15 and TRBJ2-7, with D uncertain. CDR3 length: 14 amino acids. The germline CDR1 and CDR2 sequences are LNHNV and YYDKDF (reference sequence). With 0 bases removed from V and 2 bases from J, the gap between germline ends came to 8 bases. The CDR3 loop is CATSREGIPYEQYF. The CDR3 DNA is TGTGCCACCAGCAGAGAGGGGATCCCCTACGAGCAGTACTTC. The variable domain in full, with the rest retrieved from reference TRBV15 and TRBJ2-7, is DAMVIQNPRYQVTQFGKPVTLSCSQTLNHNVMYWYQQKSSQAPKLLFHYYDKDFNNEADTPDNFQSRRPNTSFCFLDIRSPGLGDTAMYLCATSREGIPYEQYFGPGTRLTVT.

The chain joins TRBV10-3 to TRBJ1-1; 7 nucleotides line up with TRBD1. Germline assignment: CDR1 ENHRY and CDR2 SYGVKD. This CDR3 is 16 amino acids long. Unmatched junction bases numbered 11, after V lost 0 bases and J lost 7 bases. The CDR3 sequence: CAISESTRRGPGEAFF. In nucleotides, the CDR3 is TGTGCCATCAGTGAGTCGACGAGGAGGGGGCCGGGTGAAGCTTTCTTT.

The rearrangement links TRBV2 to TRBJ2-7; TRBD1 is a possible D gene (5 bases). With 6 bases removed from V and 0 bases from J, the gap between germline ends came to 9 bases. The CDR3 covers 13 residues. Germline V gene lookup returns CDR1 SNHLY and CDR2 FYNNEI. CDR3 nucleotide sequence: TGTGCCAGCAGGAAGGACATCTCCTACGAGCAGTACTTC. Its translation is CASRKDISYEQYF.

J is TRBJ2-7 and V is TRBV13, with TRBD1 matching over 7 bases. The CDR3 spans 14 residues. Germline CDR1 is PRHDT and CDR2 is FYEKMQ (reference sequence). Trimming cost V 0 bases and J 6 bases; bases outside gene matches: 5. In nucleotides, the CDR3 is TGTGCCAGCAGCTTAGGAAGACAGGGCGGCGAGCAGTACTTC. Its translation: CASSLGRQGGEQYF.

The J gene is TRBJ1-1, the V gene TRBV12-3 or TRBV12-4; 10 bases are shared with TRBD1. The CDR3 spans 14 residues. V lost 4 bases, J lost 11 bases, and 10 bases stayed unmatched. This CDR3 is CASSWKGTGVEAFF. In DNA, the CDR3 is TGTGCCAGCAGTTGGAAAGGGACAGGGGTTGAGGCTTTCTTT.

This clonotype qualifies as medium-sized. This chain joins TRBV24-1 and TRBJ2-2; 7 bases agree with TRBD1. The CDR3 has 14 amino acids. The V gene's germline CDR1 is KGHDR and CDR2 SFDVKD. V dropped 10 bases and J dropped 0; count of bases not matched to a gene: 4. The CDR3 sequence: CATNDRANTGELFF. The DNA of the CDR3 is TGTGCCACTAACGACAGGGCGAACACCGGGGAGCTGTTTTTT.

The CDR3: CATSRAKETQYF. In DNA, the CDR3 is TGTGCCACCAGCAGAGCGAAAGAGACCCAGTACTTC. The chain has TRBV15 and TRBJ2-5; no clear D. The CDR3 runs to 12 residues. CDR1 and CDR2 from the germline V gene are LNHNV and YYDKDF (reference sequence). V lost 1 base to trimming and J lost 3 bases, with 3 bases between them.

This clonotype has just a few counts. V and J are TRBV7-6 and TRBJ2-3; TRBD1 might be the D (6 bases). V lost 5 bases, J lost 10 bases, and 28 bases lay in between. The CDR3 loop spans 17 amino acids. CDR1 is SGHVS, CDR2 FNYEAQ, per germline. CDR3 amino acids: CASSPPPRTVRGSAQYF. As DNA, the CDR3 is TGTGCCAGCAGCCCTCCCCCGCGGACAGTGCGTGGTAGTGCGCAGTATTTT.